This T cell receptor (beta chain) is drawn from a study of blood T cell repertoires in COVID-19. Study in general: Samples came from the United States, Italy and Spain, spanning acute and convalescent COVID-19. PBMCs, B-cell-depleted T cells, or T cells provided the cDNA or gDNA that made up the material.

As originally analysed: Estimation of nucleated cell counts was performed using reference gene primer amplification. The data were produced by immunoSEQ multiplex PCR, yet TCRdb's version contains in-frame clones alone and is incomplete. V, J and clone size derive from that table, while D and trimming were established from the DNA sequence. The sample contains about 300,000 clones, around nine tenths of which appear only once. Deletions cut 0 bases from V and 2 bases from J, with 13 bases between. CDR1 is SGHNT and CDR2 is YENEEA in the germline V gene. This CDR3 is built from 16 residues. The source of this sequence is a man between 65 and 79 years old with acute or convalescent COVID-19. The specimen was peripheral blood. This chain connects TRBV11-3 to TRBJ1-2; D gene unclear. The chain's CDR3 is CASSLDSASGNYGYTF. CDR3 DNA sequence: TGTGCCAGCAGCTTAGATTCGGCGAGCGGGAACTATGGCTACACCTTC. Complete variable domain (other parts from reference TRBV11-3 and TRBJ1-2): EAGVVQSPRYKIIEKKQPVAFWCNPISGHNTLYWYLQNLGQGPELLIRYENEEAVDDSQLPKDRFSAERLKGVDSTLKIQPAELGDSAVYLCASSLDSASGNYGYTFGSGTRLTVV.